This T cell receptor (beta chain) is drawn from a study of blood T cell repertoires in COVID-19. The study recruited exposed participants who had met a COVID-19 case within 2 weeks before entry. This CDR3 spans 16 amino acids. As processed by the authors: Reference gene primers were amplified, and this amplification served to estimate nucleated cell counts. Assay used: immunoSEQ multiplex PCR; TCRdb lists only in-frame clones, some missing. V and J calls and clone size are those listed in that table; D and trimming were worked out from the DNA. The sample carries more than 200,000 clones, 75% to 90% recorded once.

The TCR comes from a woman in her 30s who had been exposed to COVID-19. This rearrangement joins TRBV21-1 to TRBJ2-3; TRBD2 was called by the table and not checked on the DNA. TRBV21-1 is marked as a pseudogene. The sample taken for sequencing was PBMCs or T cells enriched from blood (not recorded which). The CDR3 spells CASSNPSGPSTDTQYF. The CDR3 nucleotides read TGTGCCAGCAGCAACCCCAGCGGGCCCAGCACAGATACGCAGTATTTT.